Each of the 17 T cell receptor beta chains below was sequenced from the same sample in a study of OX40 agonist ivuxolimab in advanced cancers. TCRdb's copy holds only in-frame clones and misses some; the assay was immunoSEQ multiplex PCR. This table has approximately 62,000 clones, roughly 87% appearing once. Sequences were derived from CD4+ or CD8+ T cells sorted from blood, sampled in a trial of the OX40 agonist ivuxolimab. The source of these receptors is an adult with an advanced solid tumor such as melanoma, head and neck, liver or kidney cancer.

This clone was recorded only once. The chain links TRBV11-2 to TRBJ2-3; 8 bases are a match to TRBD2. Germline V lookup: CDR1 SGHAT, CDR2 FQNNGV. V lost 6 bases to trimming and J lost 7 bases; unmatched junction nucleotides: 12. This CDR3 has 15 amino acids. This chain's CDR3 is CASRTEAGAFYTQYF. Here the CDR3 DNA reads TGTGCCAGCAGAACGGAAGCGGGAGCCTTTTATACGCAGTATTTT.

The CDR3 here is CASSPDRLPTDTQYF. The CDR3, as DNA: TGTGCCAGCAGCCCTGACAGGCTACCCACAGATACGCAGTATTTT. The rearrangement links TRBV9 to TRBJ2-3; perhaps TRBD1 as D (6 bases). The germline CDR1 and CDR2 sequences are SGDLS and YYNGEE. The CDR3 contains 15 residues. V lost 4 bases and J lost 2, with 14 bases in between.

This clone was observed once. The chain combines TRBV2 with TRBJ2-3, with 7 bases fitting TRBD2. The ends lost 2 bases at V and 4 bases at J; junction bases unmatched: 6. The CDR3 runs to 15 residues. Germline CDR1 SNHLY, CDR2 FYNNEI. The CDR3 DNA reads TGTGCCAGCAGTGAATCGGGACTAAGGGCAGATACGCAGTATTTT. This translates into CASSESGLRADTQYF.

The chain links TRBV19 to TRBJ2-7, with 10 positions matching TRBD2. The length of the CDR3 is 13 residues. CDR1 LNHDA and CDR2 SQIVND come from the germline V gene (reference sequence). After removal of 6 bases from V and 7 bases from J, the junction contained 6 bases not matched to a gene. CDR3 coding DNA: TGTGCCAGTAGCCCGGGACTAGCGTGGGAGCAGTACTTC. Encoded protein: CASSPGLAWEQYF.

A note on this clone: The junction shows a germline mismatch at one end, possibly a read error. The CDR3 loop reads CASSVITDEKLFF. CDR3 bases: TGTGCCAGCAGTGTAATAACTGATGAAAAACTGTTTTTT. The chain links TRBV6-5 to TRBJ1-4, with unresolved D. This CDR3 has 13 residues. Germline values: CDR1 MNHEY, CDR2 SVGAGI.

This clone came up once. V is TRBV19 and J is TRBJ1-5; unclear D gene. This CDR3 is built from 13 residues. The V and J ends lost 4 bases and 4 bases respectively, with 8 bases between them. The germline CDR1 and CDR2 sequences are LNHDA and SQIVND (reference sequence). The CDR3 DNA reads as TGTGCCAGTAGTAACCAAGAAAATCAGCCCCAGCATTTT. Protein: CASSNQENQPQHF. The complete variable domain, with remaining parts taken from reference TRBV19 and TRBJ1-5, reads DGGITQSPKYLFRKEGQNVTLSCEQNLNHDAMYWYRQDPGQGLRLIYYSQIVNDFQKGDIAEGYSVSREKKESFPLTVTSAQKNPTAFYLCASSNQENQPQHFGDGTRLSIL.

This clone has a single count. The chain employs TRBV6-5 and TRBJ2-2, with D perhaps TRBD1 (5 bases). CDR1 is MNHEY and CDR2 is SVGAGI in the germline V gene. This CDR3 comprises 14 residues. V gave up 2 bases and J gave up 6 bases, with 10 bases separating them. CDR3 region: CASSYTRESGELFF. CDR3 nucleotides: TGTGCCAGCAGTTACACCAGGGAATCCGGGGAGCTGTTTTTT.

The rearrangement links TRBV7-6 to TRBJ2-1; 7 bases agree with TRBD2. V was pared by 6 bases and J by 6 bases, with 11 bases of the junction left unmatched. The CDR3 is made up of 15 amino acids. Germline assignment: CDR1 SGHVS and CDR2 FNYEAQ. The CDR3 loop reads CASRPLGGPVNEQFF. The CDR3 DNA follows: TGTGCCAGCAGACCCCTGGGAGGGCCTGTCAATGAGCAGTTCTTC.

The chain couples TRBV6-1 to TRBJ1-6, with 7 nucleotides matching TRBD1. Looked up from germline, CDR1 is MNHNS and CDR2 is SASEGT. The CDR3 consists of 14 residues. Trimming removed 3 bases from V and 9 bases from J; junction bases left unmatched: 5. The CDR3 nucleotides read TGTGCCAGCAGTGAGGAGGGGGCGAGTTCACCCCTCCACTTT. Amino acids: CASSEEGASSPLHF.

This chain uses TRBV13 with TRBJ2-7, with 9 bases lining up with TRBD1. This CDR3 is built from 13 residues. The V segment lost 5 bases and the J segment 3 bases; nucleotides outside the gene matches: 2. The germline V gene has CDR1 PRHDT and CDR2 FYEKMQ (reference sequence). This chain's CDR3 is CASSGGQGYEQYV. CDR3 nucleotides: TGTGCCAGCAGCGGGGGACAGGGCTACGAGCAGTACGTC.

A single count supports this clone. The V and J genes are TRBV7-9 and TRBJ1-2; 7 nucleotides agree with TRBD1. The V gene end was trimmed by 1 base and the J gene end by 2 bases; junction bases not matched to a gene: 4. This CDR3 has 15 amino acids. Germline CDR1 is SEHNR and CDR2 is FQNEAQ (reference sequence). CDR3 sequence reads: CASSLGPTGNYGYTF. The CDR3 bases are TGTGCCAGCAGCTTAGGGCCGACAGGGAACTATGGCTACACCTTC.

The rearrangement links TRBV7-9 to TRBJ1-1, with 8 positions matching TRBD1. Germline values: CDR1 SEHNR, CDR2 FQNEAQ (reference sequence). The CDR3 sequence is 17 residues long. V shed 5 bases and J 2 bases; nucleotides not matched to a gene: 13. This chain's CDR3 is CASSHPPSGQGNTEAFF. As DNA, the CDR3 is TGTGCCAGCAGCCATCCCCCCTCCGGACAGGGAAACACTGAAGCTTTCTTT.

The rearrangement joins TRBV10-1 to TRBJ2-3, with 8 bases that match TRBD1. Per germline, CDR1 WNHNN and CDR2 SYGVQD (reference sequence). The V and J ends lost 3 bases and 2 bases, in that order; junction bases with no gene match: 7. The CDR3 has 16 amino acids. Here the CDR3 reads CASSDYRDRPTDTQYF. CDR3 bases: TGCGCCAGCAGTGATTACCGGGACAGGCCCACAGATACGCAGTATTTT.

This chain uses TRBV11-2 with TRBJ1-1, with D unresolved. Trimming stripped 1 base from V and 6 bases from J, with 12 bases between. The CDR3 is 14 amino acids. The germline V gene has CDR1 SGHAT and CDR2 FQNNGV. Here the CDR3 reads CASSLGGVVAEAFF. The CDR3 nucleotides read TGTGCCAGCAGCTTAGGTGGAGTGGTCGCTGAAGCTTTCTTT.

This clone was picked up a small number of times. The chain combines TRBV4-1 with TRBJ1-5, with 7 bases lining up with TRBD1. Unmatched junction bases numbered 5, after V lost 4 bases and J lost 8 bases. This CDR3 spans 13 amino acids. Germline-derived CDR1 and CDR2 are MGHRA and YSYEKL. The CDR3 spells CASSLGTVEPQHF. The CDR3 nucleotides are TGCGCCAGCAGCCTGGGGACAGTAGAGCCCCAGCATTTT.

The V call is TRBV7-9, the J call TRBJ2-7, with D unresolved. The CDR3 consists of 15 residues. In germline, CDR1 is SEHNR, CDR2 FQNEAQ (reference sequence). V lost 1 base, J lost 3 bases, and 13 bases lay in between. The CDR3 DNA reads TGTGCCAGCAGCTTAGGTTTTGGTATTCTCTACGAGCAGTACTTC. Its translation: CASSLGFGILYEQYF.

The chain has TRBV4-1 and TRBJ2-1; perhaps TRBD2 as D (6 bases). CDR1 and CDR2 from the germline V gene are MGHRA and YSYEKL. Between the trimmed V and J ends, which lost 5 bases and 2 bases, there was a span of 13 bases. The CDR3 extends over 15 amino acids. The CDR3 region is CASSGNGSTYNEQFF. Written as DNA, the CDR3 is TGCGCCAGCAGCGGGAACGGGAGCACCTACAATGAGCAGTTCTTC.